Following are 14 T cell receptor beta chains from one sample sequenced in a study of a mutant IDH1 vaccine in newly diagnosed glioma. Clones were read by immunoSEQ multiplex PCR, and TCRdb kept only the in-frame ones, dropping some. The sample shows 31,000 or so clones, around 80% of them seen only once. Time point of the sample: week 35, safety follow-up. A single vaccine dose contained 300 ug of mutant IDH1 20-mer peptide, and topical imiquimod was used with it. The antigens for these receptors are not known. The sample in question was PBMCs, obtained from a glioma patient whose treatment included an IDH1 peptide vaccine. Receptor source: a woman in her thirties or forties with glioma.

The CDR3: CASDRDGSYEQYF. The CDR3 nucleotides are TGTGCCAGCGACAGGGATGGATCCTACGAGCAGTACTTC. This chain connects TRBV7-9 to TRBJ2-7; TRBD1 matches 7 bases. This CDR3 region has 13 residues. V lost 8 bases, J lost 1 base, and 5 bases stayed unmatched. Germline CDR1 SEHNR, CDR2 FQNEAQ (reference sequence). The full variable domain, with the rest looked up from reference TRBV7-9 and TRBJ2-7, is DTGVSQNPRHKITKRGQNVTFRCDPISEHNRLYWYRQTLGQGPEFLTYFQNEAQLEKSRLLSDRFSAERPKGSFSTLEIQRTEQGDSAMYLCASDRDGSYEQYFGPGTRLTVT.

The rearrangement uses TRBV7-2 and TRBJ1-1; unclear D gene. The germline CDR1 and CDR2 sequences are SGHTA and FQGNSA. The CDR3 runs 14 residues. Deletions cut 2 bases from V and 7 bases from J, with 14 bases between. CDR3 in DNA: TGTGCCAGCAGCTTATTGTCGGGGTTTATTGAAGCTTTCTTT. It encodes CASSLLSGFIEAFF.

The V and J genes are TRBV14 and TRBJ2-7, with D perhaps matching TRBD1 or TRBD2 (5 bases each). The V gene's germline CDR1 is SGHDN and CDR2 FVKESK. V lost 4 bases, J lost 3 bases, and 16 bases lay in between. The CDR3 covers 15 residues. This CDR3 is CASSPQGALFYEQYF. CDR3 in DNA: TGTGCCAGCAGCCCTCAGGGAGCCCTTTTCTACGAGCAGTACTTC.

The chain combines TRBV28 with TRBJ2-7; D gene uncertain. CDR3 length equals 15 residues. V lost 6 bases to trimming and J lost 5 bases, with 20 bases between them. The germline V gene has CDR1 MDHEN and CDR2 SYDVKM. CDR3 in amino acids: CASSSLTRARDEQYF. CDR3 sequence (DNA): TGTGCCAGCAGCTCCCTCACACGGGCTAGGGACGAGCAGTACTTC.

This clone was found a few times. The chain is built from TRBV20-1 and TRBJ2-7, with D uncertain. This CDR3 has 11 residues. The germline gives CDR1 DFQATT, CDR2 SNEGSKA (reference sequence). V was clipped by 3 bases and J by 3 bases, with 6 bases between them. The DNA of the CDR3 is TGCAGTGCTAGGTCCCACTACGAGCAGTACTTC. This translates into CSARSHYEQYF.

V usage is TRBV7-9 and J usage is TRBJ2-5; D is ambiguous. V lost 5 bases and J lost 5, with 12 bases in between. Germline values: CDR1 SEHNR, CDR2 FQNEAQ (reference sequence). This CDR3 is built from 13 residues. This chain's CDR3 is CASSPPASETQYF. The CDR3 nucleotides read TGTGCCAGCAGCCCCCCCGCCTCCGAGACCCAGTACTTC.

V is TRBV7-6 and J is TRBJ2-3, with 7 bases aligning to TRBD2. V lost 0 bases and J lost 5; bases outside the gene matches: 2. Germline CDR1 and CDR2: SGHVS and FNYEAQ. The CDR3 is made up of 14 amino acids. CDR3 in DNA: TGTGCCAGCAGCTTAGCCGGGGGGTTAGATACGCAGTATTTT. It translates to CASSLAGGLDTQYF.

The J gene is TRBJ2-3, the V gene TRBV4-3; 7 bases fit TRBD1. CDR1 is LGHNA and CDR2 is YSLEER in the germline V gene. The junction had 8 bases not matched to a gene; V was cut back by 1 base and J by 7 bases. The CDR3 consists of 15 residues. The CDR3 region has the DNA TGCGCCAGCAGCCAAGGACTCGGACAGGACTATACGCAGTATTTT. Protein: CASSQGLGQDYTQYF.

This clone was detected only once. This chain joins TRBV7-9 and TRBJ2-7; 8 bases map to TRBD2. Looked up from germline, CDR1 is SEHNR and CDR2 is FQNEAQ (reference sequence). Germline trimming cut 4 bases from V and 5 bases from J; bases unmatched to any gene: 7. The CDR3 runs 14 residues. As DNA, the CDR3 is TGTGCCAGCAGCTCTAGCGGGTCCTACGACGAGCAGTACTTC. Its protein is CASSSSGSYDEQYF.

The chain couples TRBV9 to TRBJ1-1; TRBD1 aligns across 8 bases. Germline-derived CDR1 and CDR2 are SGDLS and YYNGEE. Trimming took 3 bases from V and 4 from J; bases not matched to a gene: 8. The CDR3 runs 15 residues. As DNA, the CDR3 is TGTGCCAGCAGCGCCCAGACAGGGGTGGGCACTGAAGCTTTCTTT. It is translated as CASSAQTGVGTEAFF.

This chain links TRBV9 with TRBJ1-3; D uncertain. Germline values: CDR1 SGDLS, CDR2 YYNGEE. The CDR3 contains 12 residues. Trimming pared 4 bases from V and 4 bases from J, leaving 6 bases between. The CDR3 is CASSPEGNTIYF. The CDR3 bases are TGTGCCAGCAGCCCTGAAGGAAACACCATATATTTT.

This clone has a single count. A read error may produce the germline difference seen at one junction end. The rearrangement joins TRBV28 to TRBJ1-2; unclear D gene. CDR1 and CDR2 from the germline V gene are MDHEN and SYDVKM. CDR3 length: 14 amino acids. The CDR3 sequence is CASSLLGSLYGHTF. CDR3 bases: TGTGCCAGCAGTTTACTCGGGTCGTTGTATGGCCACACCTTC.

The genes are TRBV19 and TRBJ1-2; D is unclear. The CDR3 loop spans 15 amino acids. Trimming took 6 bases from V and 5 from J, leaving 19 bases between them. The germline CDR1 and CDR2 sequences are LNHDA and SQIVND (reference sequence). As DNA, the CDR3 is TGTGCCAGTAGCCCGACCTATCCAGAAGATTATGGCTACACCTTC. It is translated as CASSPTYPEDYGYTF.

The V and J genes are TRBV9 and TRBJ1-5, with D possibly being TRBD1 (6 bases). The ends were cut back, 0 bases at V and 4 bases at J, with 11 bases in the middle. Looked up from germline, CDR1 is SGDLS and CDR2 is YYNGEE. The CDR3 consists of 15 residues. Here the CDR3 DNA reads TGTGCCAGCAGCGTAGGTCCAGGGGCAAATCAGCCCCAGCATTTT. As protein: CASSVGPGANQPQHF.